This passage covers 30 T cell receptor beta chains from one sample sequenced in a study of blood T cells in healthy people across ages. Combining a sample-barcoded 5' primer with a J-beta primer mix, a second PCR ran for about 7 to 11 cycles. TCRdb passed the 5' RACE reads through MiXCR, listing each CDR3 protein once. The sample contains about 940,000 distinct CDR3 sequences, about 48% of which appear only once. The sample was blood. These receptors were obtained from a man aged 30 to 39 in good health.

The table lists this clonotype with a few counts. The rearrangement uses TRBV10-3 and TRBJ2-1, with TRBD2 matching over 9 bases. Germline loops: CDR1 ENHRY, CDR2 SYGVKD. With 8 bases clipped from V and 2 bases from J, the junction kept 4 bases outside the gene matches. This CDR3 has 14 residues. The CDR3 is CAIHSGGTYNEQFF. The CDR3 region has the DNA TGTGCCATCCACAGCGGGGGGACCTACAATGAGCAGTTCTTC.

The V call is TRBV20-1, the J call TRBJ1-5; 9 bases map to TRBD1. From germline, CDR1 is DFQATT and CDR2 SNEGSKA (reference sequence). The junction had 8 bases not matched to a gene; V was cut back by 4 bases and J by 4 bases. This CDR3 has 15 residues. For the CDR3, the DNA is TGCAGTGCTATCTGGACAGGGGCGATAAATCAGCCCCAGCATTTT. This translates into CSAIWTGAINQPQHF.

The chain joins TRBV29-1 to TRBJ1-2; D is unresolved. The CDR3 is made up of 14 amino acids. Germline-derived CDR1 and CDR2 are SQVTM and ANQGSEA. Trimming pared 6 bases from V and 8 bases from J, leaving 22 bases between. The DNA for the CDR3 is TGCAGCGTCGGCCAGATGGGTAAATCCTGGGGCTACACCTTC. Translating it yields CSVGQMGKSWGYTF.

This clonotype came up a few times. This chain uses TRBV5-1 with TRBJ2-7; TRBD1 agrees at 7 bases. The CDR3 extends over 13 amino acids. In germline, CDR1 is SGHRS, CDR2 YFSETQ. The J segment lost 2 bases and the V segment lost 5 bases, leaving 4 bases of the junction unmatched. The CDR3 loop is CASRTGVTYEQYF. In DNA, the CDR3 is TGCGCCAGCAGAACAGGGGTGACCTACGAGCAGTACTTC.

The rearrangement joins TRBV12-3 or TRBV12-4 to TRBJ1-2, with TRBD1 matching 9 bases. CDR3 length: 17 residues. V lost 1 base, J lost 6 bases, and 12 bases stayed unmatched. The DNA of the CDR3 is TGTGCCAGCAGTTTAGGGGGCGGGACAGGGTTTTCACATGGCTACACCTTC. Translating gives CASSLGGGTGFSHGYTF.

CDR3 nucleotide sequence: TGTGCCAGCACGGACAACCCGACCTACGAGCAGTACTTC. Its translation: CASTDNPTYEQYF. This chain uses TRBV12-3 or TRBV12-4 with TRBJ2-5; maybe TRBD1 (5 bases). The closer fit of TRBJ2-7 to the DNA end suggests the J call may be wrong. The CDR3 is made up of 13 amino acids.

This sequence joins TRBV6-2 or TRBV6-3 and TRBJ1-5; tentative D call: TRBD1 (6 bases). This CDR3 contains 14 residues. Germline CDR1 is MNHEY and CDR2 is SVGEGT. Trimming removed 8 bases at V and 4 bases at J, with 15 bases between. The CDR3 nucleotides read TGTGCCAGCCTTGAGGGGGGCCGGAATCAGCCCCAGCATTTT. Protein product: CASLEGGRNQPQHF.

The chain is built from TRBV20-1 and TRBJ2-3, with D tentatively TRBD2 (6 bases). With 0 bases removed from V and 2 bases from J, the gap between germline ends came to 12 bases. The germline gives CDR1 DFQATT, CDR2 SNEGSKA (reference sequence). The CDR3 loop spans 15 amino acids. CDR3 sequence (DNA): TGCAGTGCTAGAGATCCAGCGGGCTACACAGATACGCAGTATTTT. Residues: CSARDPAGYTDTQYF.

This clonotype has a handful of counts. This chain uses TRBV7-9 with TRBJ2-3; perhaps TRBD2 as D (6 bases). This CDR3 has 15 amino acids. Trimming cost V 3 bases and J 0 bases, with 10 bases left between them. In germline, CDR1 is SEHNR, CDR2 FQNEAQ (reference sequence). CDR3 amino acids: CASSFSGLSTDTQYF. The CDR3 DNA reads TGTGCCAGCAGCTTTTCCGGACTAAGCACAGATACGCAGTATTTT. The full variable domain, in which reference TRBV7-9 and TRBJ2-3 provide the parts outside the CDR3, is DTGVSQNPRHKITKRGQNVTFRCDPISEHNRLYWYRQTLGQGPEFLTYFQNEAQLEKSRLLSDRFSAERPKGSFSTLEIQRTEQGDSAMYLCASSFSGLSTDTQYFGPGTRLTVL.

In regard to this clonotype: This may come from a read error, since a much larger clone is one base off. The V gene is TRBV20-1, the J gene TRBJ2-5; D remains unclear. Germline V gene sequence: CDR1 DFQATT, CDR2 SNEGSKA (reference sequence). The CDR3 length is 11 residues. Trimming stripped 4 bases from V and 3 bases from J, with 6 bases between. The CDR3 is CSANEEETQYF. The CDR3 DNA reads as TGCAGTGCTAACGAGGAAGAGACCCAGTACTTC.

Ten or more counts support this clonotype. The chain carries TRBV7-8 and TRBJ2-5; D remains ambiguous. V was trimmed by 1 base and J by 5 bases, leaving 8 bases between them. This CDR3 has 13 amino acids. Germline CDR1 SGHVS, CDR2 FQNEAQ. CDR3: CASSLGPLETQYF. Written as DNA, the CDR3 is TGTGCCAGCAGCTTAGGCCCCCTGGAGACCCAGTACTTC.

The chain joins TRBV7-2 to TRBJ2-5; TRBD2 aligns across 7 bases. The CDR3 runs 15 residues. Germline CDR1 and CDR2: SGHTA and FQGNSA. After removal of 2 bases from V and 2 bases from J, the junction contained 5 bases not matched to a gene. The CDR3 region is CASSLRSSGQETQYF. CDR3 nucleotides: TGTGCCAGCAGCTTAAGGTCTAGCGGTCAAGAGACCCAGTACTTC.

With respect to this clonotype: At one end, the junction sequence differs from germline, possibly due to a read error. This chain links TRBV7-2 with TRBJ2-5, with no clear D. Per the germline V gene, CDR1 is SGHTA and CDR2 is FQGNSA. The CDR3 is 11 amino acids. The CDR3, as DNA: TGTGCCAGCAGCTTCGAAGAGACCCAGTCCTTC. Translating gives CASSFEETQSF.

This clonotype has a handful of counts. A read error is possible here, since a much larger clone lies one base away. This chain links TRBV20-1 with TRBJ2-1, with 11 positions matching TRBD2. The J call may not be correct, given that the DNA end is closer to TRBJ2-7. The CDR3 runs 15 residues. Germline CDR1 and CDR2: DFQATT and SNEGSKA (reference sequence). This CDR3 is CSAREASGGYNEQYF. The CDR3 nucleotides read TGCAGTGCTAGAGAAGCTAGCGGGGGGTACAATGAGCAGTACTTC.

Only a few counts were recorded for this clonotype. The chain is built from TRBV10-3 and TRBJ2-7; TRBD1 agrees at 10 bases. Germline trimming cut 4 bases from V and 6 bases from J; bases unmatched to any gene: 6. Germline values: CDR1 ENHRY, CDR2 SYGVKD. The CDR3 is made up of 14 amino acids. In nucleotides, the CDR3 is TGTGCCATCAGTGCCGGGACAGGGGAGGGCGAGCAGTACTTC. Protein: CAISAGTGEGEQYF.

The V and J genes are TRBV4-1 and TRBJ2-1; tentatively, D is TRBD1 (5 bases). The CDR3 is 16 residues long. CDR1 MGHRA and CDR2 YSYEKL come from the germline V gene. V lost 0 bases and J 3 bases, leaving 12 bases between the germline ends. The CDR3 nucleotides read TGCGCCAGCAGCCAAGATATGACAGACGACTACAATGAGCAGTTCTTC. Translated, it gives CASSQDMTDDYNEQFF.

The CDR3 reads CSAMIGADYGYTF. The CDR3, as DNA: TGCAGTGCTATGATCGGGGCAGACTATGGCTACACCTTC. V usage is TRBV20-1 and J usage is TRBJ1-2; D possibly corresponds to TRBD1 (5 bases). Germline values: CDR1 DFQATT, CDR2 SNEGSKA (reference sequence). This CDR3 is 13 amino acids long. Trimming cost V 4 bases and J 3 bases, with 12 bases left between them.

This clonotype was detected only once. CDR3 protein: CASSHPPGRELHRDTQYF. CDR3 DNA sequence: TGTGCCAGCAGCCACCCTCCCGGCCGGGAGCTACATAGGGACACGCAGTATTTT. This chain uses TRBV3-1 with TRBJ2-3, with a weak D call TRBD2 (6 bases). CDR1 and CDR2 from the germline V gene are LGHDT and YNNKEL (reference sequence). The CDR3 length is 18 residues. Between the trimmed V and J ends, which lost 3 bases and 9 bases, there was a span of 28 bases.

This clonotype was recorded many times. This chain connects TRBV27 to TRBJ2-7; 8 nucleotides agree with TRBD1. Losses at the gene ends were 6 bases for V and 4 bases for J; bases not matched to a gene: 5. There are 13 residues in the CDR3. Per the germline V gene, CDR1 is MNHEY and CDR2 is SMNVEV (reference sequence). In DNA, the CDR3 is TGTGCCAGCAGCCAGGGGGCGAATTACGAGCAGTACTTC. Residues: CASSQGANYEQYF.

This clonotype was seen a handful of times. The chain carries TRBV12-3 or TRBV12-4 and TRBJ2-3; 7 bases map to TRBD1. V was clipped by 6 bases and J by 5 bases; unmatched bases: 5. The CDR3 totals 13 residues. CDR3 loop: CASSRGTVDTQYF. CDR3 in DNA: TGTGCCAGCAGCCGTGGGACAGTAGATACGCAGTATTTT.

This clonotype was detected only a few times. The genes are TRBV10-3 and TRBJ1-4, with D possibly TRBD1 on 6 matching bases. This CDR3 contains 14 residues. Trimming left V 6 bases short and J 4 bases short, with 12 bases between. The germline gives CDR1 ENHRY, CDR2 SYGVKD. CDR3 region: CAIRNRVGNEKLFF. DNA of the CDR3: TGTGCCATCAGAAACAGGGTGGGTAATGAAAAACTGTTTTTT.

For the CDR3, the DNA is TGTGCCAGCAGTGAAGACGCTAGCGGGAGCACAGATACGCAGTATTTT. Its protein is CASSEDASGSTDTQYF. This chain joins TRBV2 and TRBJ2-3, with TRBD2 identical over 8 bases. V was pared by 1 base and J by 0 bases, with 3 bases of the junction left unmatched. CDR1 is SNHLY and CDR2 is FYNNEI in the germline V gene. The CDR3 loop spans 16 amino acids.

This clonotype was seen a few times. The rearrangement joins TRBV27 to TRBJ2-5; tentatively, D is TRBD1 (5 bases). Looked up from germline, CDR1 is MNHEY and CDR2 is SMNVEV (reference sequence). The CDR3 contains 14 residues. V dropped 2 bases and J dropped 5 bases, with 12 bases sitting between them. CDR3 in amino acids: CASSLQGVGETQYF. In nucleotides, the CDR3 is TGTGCCAGCAGTTTACAAGGGGTTGGTGAGACCCAGTACTTC.

J is TRBJ1-1 and V is TRBV6-5, with D maybe TRBD1 (6 bases). The CDR3 length is 13 residues. In germline, CDR1 is MNHEY, CDR2 SVGAGI. The germline V and J ends were trimmed by 7 bases and 1 base, with 10 bases remaining between them. The CDR3 region is CASTGTRNTEAFF. CDR3 in DNA: TGTGCCAGCACCGGGACAAGGAACACTGAAGCTTTCTTT.

This clonotype appeared many times. The chain uses TRBV5-1 and TRBJ1-1; D possibly corresponds to TRBD1 (5 bases). The CDR3 sequence is 14 residues long. The V gene's germline CDR1 is SGHRS and CDR2 YFSETQ. V was shortened by 1 base and J by 0 bases, with 7 bases between the two germline ends. CDR3 DNA sequence: TGCGCCAGCAGCTTGTCAGGGATGAACACTGAAGCTTTCTTT. Its translation is CASSLSGMNTEAFF.

The genes are TRBV29-1 and TRBJ2-1, with D possibly matching TRBD2 (5 bases). Germline V gene lookup returns CDR1 SQVTM and CDR2 ANQGSEA. The CDR3 covers 15 residues. Between the trimmed V and J ends, which lost 6 bases and 0 bases, there was a span of 15 bases. DNA of the CDR3: TGCAGCGTCGAGGGCTACGCAGGCTCCTACAATGAGCAGTTCTTC. As protein: CSVEGYAGSYNEQFF.

This clonotype was seen a few times. A much more abundant neighbour one base away suggests this may be a read error. The chain recombines TRBV10-3 with TRBJ2-3; D is perhaps TRBD1 (6 bases). There are 13 residues in the CDR3. The germline V gene has CDR1 ENHRY and CDR2 SYGVKD. V was trimmed by 6 bases and J by 1 base, leaving 8 bases between them. The CDR3, as DNA: TGTGCCATCAGCCGACAGGGCACAGATACGCAGTATTTT. It yields the protein CAISRQGTDTQYF.

This clonotype was counted between two and nine times. This chain connects TRBV3-1 to TRBJ2-1; the D is unclear. Germline V gives CDR1 LGHDT, CDR2 YNNKEL (reference sequence). This CDR3 is 12 amino acids long. The V and J ends lost 0 bases and 7 bases respectively, with 4 bases between them. The CDR3 sequence is CASSQDPNEQFF. The DNA for the CDR3 is TGTGCCAGCAGCCAAGATCCAAATGAGCAGTTCTTC.

In the case of this clonotype: This sequence may be a read error, since a much larger clone differs from it by one base. This chain uses TRBV5-5 with TRBJ1-5, with D perhaps matching TRBD1 (6 bases). CDR3 length equals 15 residues. Per germline, CDR1 SGHKS and CDR2 YYEKEE (reference sequence). CDR3 sequence: CASSFGQGSNQLQHF. The CDR3 nucleotides read TGTGCCAGCAGCTTCGGGCAGGGGAGCAATCAGCTCCAGCATTTT.

This rearrangement joins TRBV7-2 to TRBJ2-3; 12 bases match TRBD2. This CDR3 is 15 amino acids long. Per the germline V gene, CDR1 is SGHTA and CDR2 is FQGNSA. Trimming cost V 5 bases and J 7 bases; bases outside gene matches: 7. The CDR3: CASSPRTSGENTQYF. CDR3 coding DNA: TGTGCCAGCAGCCCCCGGACTAGCGGGGAGAATACGCAGTATTTT. The entire variable domain, with the rest obtained from reference TRBV7-2 and TRBJ2-3, is as follows: GAGVSQSPSNKVTEKGKDVELRCDPISGHTALYWYRQSLGQGLEFLIYFQGNSAPDKSGLPSDRFSAERTGGSVSTLTIQRTQQEDSAVYLCASSPRTSGENTQYFGPGTRLTVL.